Below, 20 T cell receptor beta chains from the same sample are listed, as sequenced in a study of T-cell reconstitution after alpha-beta-depleted transplantation in children. As it was prepared, the TCRbeta library received unique molecular identifiers. TCRdb processed the PCR reads anew with MiXCR; each CDR3 protein has one entry. Here the sample spans around 580,000 distinct CDR3 sequences, about 23% being singletons. Material: PBMCs, mostly from graft donor cells, obtained 360 days after TCRalphabeta/CD19-depleted stem cell transplant. The receptors were sampled from a boy younger than two who had a stem cell transplant for acute myeloid leukemia, so the T cells may come from the graft donor.

This clonotype was detected many times. The chain couples TRBV7-7 to TRBJ1-1; D is uncertain. The V gene's germline CDR1 is SSHAT and CDR2 FNYEAQ (reference sequence). Trimming stripped 5 bases from V and 10 bases from J, with 14 bases between. This CDR3 has 12 residues. The CDR3 region is CASSLGKPGAFF. CDR3 sequence (DNA): TGTGCCAGCAGCCTCGGTAAACCGGGAGCTTTCTTT.

The chain employs TRBV5-1 and TRBJ2-1; 10 positions agree with TRBD1. The CDR3 is made up of 13 amino acids. V dropped 10 bases and J dropped 8; count of bases not matched to a gene: 9. CDR1 and CDR2 from the germline V gene are SGHRS and YFSETQ. The CDR3 is CAFRDRGFDEQFF. As DNA, the CDR3 is TGCGCCTTCCGGGACAGGGGTTTCGATGAGCAGTTCTTC.

The chain recombines TRBV5-1 with TRBJ2-1; TRBD2 aligns across 8 bases. V dropped 10 bases and J dropped 10; count of bases not matched to a gene: 13. Germline CDR1 SGHRS, CDR2 YFSETQ. This CDR3 has 13 amino acids. In nucleotides, the CDR3 is TGCGCCGGTTCCGACGGGGGGGGCCGGGAGCAGTTCTTC. Translation: CAGSDGGGREQFF.

This clonotype was seen many times. The junction shows a germline mismatch at one end, possibly a read error. The rearrangement joins TRBV29-1 to TRBJ1-1; 8 positions agree with TRBD1. The CDR3 is made up of 14 amino acids. Germline V gives CDR1 SQVTM, CDR2 ANQGSEA. The CDR3 here is CSVALRQGNSEAFF. CDR3 DNA: TGCAGCGTTGCGCTTAGACAGGGGAACTCTGAAGCTTTCTTT.

The chain employs TRBV25-1 and TRBJ2-1; D possibly corresponds to TRBD2 (6 bases). The CDR3 has 16 residues. Germline assignment: CDR1 MGHDK and CDR2 SYGVNS. Trimming took off 3 bases at V and 8 bases at J, with 20 bases between the two ends. The CDR3: CASSDSLRGLVDEQFF. The CDR3 nucleotides are TGTGCCAGCAGTGACTCGTTGCGGGGATTGGTCGATGAGCAGTTCTTC.

The chain joins TRBV10-1 to TRBJ2-3; 7 nucleotides match TRBD1. Germline loops: CDR1 WNHNN, CDR2 SYGVQD (reference sequence). The CDR3 contains 16 residues. V trimming: 4 bases; J trimming: 7 bases; junction bases outside the gene matches: 14. The CDR3 coding sequence is TGCGCCAGCAGTGTCCGACAGGGCGGTGGTAAATATACGCAGTATTTT. Translating gives CASSVRQGGGKYTQYF.

The V gene is TRBV25-1, the J gene TRBJ2-3; tentative D call: TRBD1 (6 bases). V lost 3 bases, J lost 2 bases, and 12 bases lay in between. The germline V gene encodes CDR1 MGHDK and CDR2 SYGVNS. CDR3 length: 15 residues. The CDR3 sequence is CASSELRQATDTQYF. The CDR3 DNA sequence: TGTGCCAGCAGTGAGTTAAGACAGGCCACAGATACGCAGTATTTT.

This clonotype was seen at least ten times. The gene calls are TRBV5-1 and TRBJ1-2, with 9 nucleotides matching TRBD1. This CDR3 contains 13 residues. V lost 4 bases and J lost 7; bases outside the gene matches: 5. The germline V gene has CDR1 SGHRS and CDR2 YFSETQ. The CDR3 here is CASSPGTGFGYTF. The CDR3 DNA reads TGCGCCAGCAGCCCCGGGACAGGGTTTGGCTACACCTTC.

This clonotype came up many times. The chain combines TRBV20-1 with TRBJ2-7, with D tentatively TRBD1 (5 bases). In germline, CDR1 is DFQATT, CDR2 SNEGSKA (reference sequence). V shed 3 bases and J shed 2 bases, with 11 bases lying between them. The CDR3 has 13 residues. The CDR3, as DNA: TGCAGTGCTAGCCTGACAGCCGCCTACGAGCAGTACTTC. This codes for CSASLTAAYEQYF.

Ten or more counts support this clonotype. This rearrangement joins TRBV4-1 to TRBJ2-1; 7 nucleotides line up with TRBD2. CDR1 is MGHRA and CDR2 is YSYEKL in the germline V gene. V dropped 0 bases and J dropped 8; count of bases not matched to a gene: 7. The length of the CDR3 is 15 residues. The CDR3 bases are TGCGCCAGCAGCCAAGAGAGACTAGCCTCCCATGAGCAGTTCTTC. Protein sequence: CASSQERLASHEQFF.

This chain links TRBV20-1 with TRBJ1-4, with D possibly being TRBD1 (5 bases). In germline, CDR1 is DFQATT, CDR2 SNEGSKA (reference sequence). V was pared by 5 bases and J by 0 bases, with 16 bases between. The CDR3 spans 16 residues. The CDR3 DNA sequence: TGCAGTGCTCCCGAGGGGCAGTATGCAACTAATGAAAAACTGTTTTTT. Its translation: CSAPEGQYATNEKLFF.

This clonotype was recorded at least ten times. The V call is TRBV12-3 or TRBV12-4, the J call TRBJ2-7; maybe TRBD2 (6 bases). V was shortened by 5 bases and J by 3 bases, with 11 bases between the two germline ends. There are 13 residues in the CDR3. The CDR3 reads CASSLTGVYEQYF. CDR3 bases: TGTGCCAGCAGTCTCACGGGGGTCTACGAGCAGTACTTC.

The chain links TRBV24-1 to TRBJ2-6, with D tentatively TRBD2 (6 bases). This CDR3 contains 17 residues. Germline lookup yields CDR1 KGHDR and CDR2 SFDVKD. The germline V and J ends were trimmed by 3 bases and 1 base, with 12 bases remaining between them. CDR3 in amino acids: CATSDAGLSSGANVLTF. CDR3 in DNA: TGTGCCACCAGTGATGCGGGACTGAGTTCTGGGGCCAACGTCCTGACTTTC.

The J gene is TRBJ2-2, the V gene TRBV20-1; D not resolved. The V and J ends lost 4 bases and 4 bases respectively, with 7 bases between them. Germline lookup yields CDR1 DFQATT and CDR2 SNEGSKA (reference sequence). The CDR3 has 12 residues. The CDR3 reads CSAIVRTGELFF. CDR3 bases: TGCAGTGCTATAGTCCGCACCGGGGAGCTGTTTTTT.

The chain recombines TRBV4-3 with TRBJ2-7, with D possibly being TRBD1 (5 bases). V dropped 4 bases and J dropped 2 bases, with 12 bases sitting between them. Germline CDR1 and CDR2: LGHNA and YSLEER. The CDR3 covers 14 residues. CDR3 sequence reads: CASSRAPGPYEQYF. The CDR3 DNA follows: TGCGCCAGCAGCCGTGCGCCAGGGCCCTACGAGCAGTACTTC.

The chain uses TRBV4-1 and TRBJ2-5, with D perhaps matching TRBD2 (7 bases). Trimming stripped 0 bases from V and 5 bases from J, with 19 bases between. Germline values: CDR1 MGHRA, CDR2 YSYEKL. This CDR3 has 17 amino acids. The CDR3 region is CASSQDQVRGGKETQYF. DNA of the CDR3: TGCGCCAGCAGCCAAGATCAAGTAAGGGGGGGGAAGGAGACCCAGTACTTC.

In its sample, this clonotype was seen a few times. V usage is TRBV10-3 and J usage is TRBJ2-3; TRBD2 matches at 7 bases. Germline loops: CDR1 ENHRY, CDR2 SYGVKD. The CDR3 runs 15 residues. The trim removed 5 bases at V and 1 base at J, leaving 6 bases unmatched. As DNA, the CDR3 is TGTGCCATCAGTCCGGAGGGAGGGGGCACAGATACGCAGTATTTT. Translated: CAISPEGGGTDTQYF.

In its sample, this clonotype was seen many times. An end of the junction differs from the germline gene, which may be a read error. The chain uses TRBV5-1 and TRBJ2-5; 10 nucleotides agree with TRBD1. The CDR3 runs to 14 residues. Per germline, CDR1 SGHRS and CDR2 YFSETQ. The CDR3 loop reads CASSRDRGWETQYF. In DNA form, the CDR3 reads TGCGCCAGCAGCCGGGACAGGGGTTGGGAGACTCAGTACTTC.

This clonotype was seen at least ten times. The chain joins TRBV4-2 to TRBJ2-1; 7 bases are a match to TRBD1. V shed 3 bases, J shed 7 bases, and the junction held 6 bases outside the gene matches. The CDR3 runs 14 residues. Germline loops: CDR1 LGHNA, CDR2 YNFKEQ. CDR3 nucleotide sequence: TGTGCCAGCAGCCAGCTGGGACAGTCAAATGAGCAGTTCTTC. Amino acids: CASSQLGQSNEQFF.

This rearrangement joins TRBV29-1 to TRBJ2-7; D is possibly TRBD2 (5 bases). CDR1 is SQVTM and CDR2 is ANQGSEA in the germline V gene. The CDR3 loop spans 16 amino acids. Trimming took 4 bases from V and 2 from J, leaving 21 bases between them. Here the CDR3 reads CSVASLGKTPPYEQYF. The CDR3 coding sequence is TGCAGCGTTGCTAGCTTAGGAAAGACGCCTCCCTACGAGCAGTACTTC.